The clone carrying this T cell receptor beta chain was observed a few times. Germline assignment: CDR1 SGHTA and CDR2 FQGTGA. Trimming removed 6 bases from V and 6 bases from J, with 12 bases in between. The CDR3 loop spans 13 amino acids. The data originate from a study of T cells in Graves' hyperthyroidism and ophthalmopathy. On the study more broadly: Peripheral blood specimens were obtained at initial diagnosis, prior to any treatment.

RNA transcripts served as the template for amplifying TCR beta CDR3 regions. Initially, a first-round RT-PCR of the TCR CDR3 employed the HTBI primer set. TCRdb re-derived calls from the multiplex PCR reads in MiXCR, one entry per CDR3 protein. The sample shows more than 450,000 distinct CDR3 sequences, just under 20% of them seen only once. The chain recombines TRBV7-3 with TRBJ2-1, with D perhaps assigned TRBD1 or TRBD2 (5 bases each). The specimen sequenced was blood. The sequence was collected from a man aged 35-49 years with Graves' ophthalmopathy. The CDR3 loop is CASSQFGGNEQFF. CDR3 bases: TGTGCCAGCAGTCAATTTGGGGGCAATGAGCAGTTCTTC.